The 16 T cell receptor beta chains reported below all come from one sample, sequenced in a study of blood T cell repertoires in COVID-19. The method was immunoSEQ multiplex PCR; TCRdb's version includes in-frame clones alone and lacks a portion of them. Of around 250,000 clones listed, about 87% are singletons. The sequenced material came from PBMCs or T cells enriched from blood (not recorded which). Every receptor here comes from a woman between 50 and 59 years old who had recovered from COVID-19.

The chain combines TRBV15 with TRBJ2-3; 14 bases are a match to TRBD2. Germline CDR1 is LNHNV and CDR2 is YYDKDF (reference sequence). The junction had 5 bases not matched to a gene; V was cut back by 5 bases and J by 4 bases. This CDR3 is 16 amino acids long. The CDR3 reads CATSFGTSGSSDTQYF. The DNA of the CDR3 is TGTGCCACCAGCTTTGGGACTAGCGGGAGTTCAGATACGCAGTATTTT.

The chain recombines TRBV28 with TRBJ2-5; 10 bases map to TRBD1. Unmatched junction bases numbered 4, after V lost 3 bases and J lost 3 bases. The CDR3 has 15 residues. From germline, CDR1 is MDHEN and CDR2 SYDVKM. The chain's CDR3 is CASSFFGQGEETQYF. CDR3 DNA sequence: TGTGCCAGCAGTTTCTTCGGACAGGGGGAAGAGACCCAGTACTTC.

The CDR3: CASSLTSGTGNTEAFF. CDR3 sequence (DNA): TGCGCCAGCAGCTTGACCTCCGGGACAGGGAACACTGAAGCTTTCTTT. J is TRBJ1-1 and V is TRBV5-1, with 8 bases identical to TRBD1. Losses at the gene ends were 1 base for V and 1 base for J; bases not matched to a gene: 6. The CDR3 runs to 16 residues. Germline CDR1 SGHRS, CDR2 YFSETQ.

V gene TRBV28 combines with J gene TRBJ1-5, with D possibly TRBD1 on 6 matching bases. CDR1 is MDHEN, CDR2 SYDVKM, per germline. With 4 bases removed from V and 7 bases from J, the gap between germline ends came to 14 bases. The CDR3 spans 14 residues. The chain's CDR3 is CASSSTGTVQPQHF. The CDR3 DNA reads TGTGCCAGCAGTTCCACAGGGACGGTCCAGCCCCAGCATTTT.

The CDR3, as DNA: TGCAGCGTTGAAAAGGCGGGGGGCTTGAACACAGATACGCAGTATTTT. Its protein is CSVEKAGGLNTDTQYF. This chain links TRBV29-1 with TRBJ2-3; 8 bases map to TRBD2. Germline lookup yields CDR1 SQVTM and CDR2 ANQGSEA. V trimming: 2 bases; J trimming: 2 bases; junction bases outside the gene matches: 9. The CDR3 spans 16 residues.

CDR3 nucleotide sequence: TGTGCCAGCAGCTTGCGATGGGACAGCTATTTGCCCCAGCATTTT. Translating gives CASSLRWDSYLPQHF. V is TRBV5-6 and J is TRBJ1-5, with TRBD1 matching over 7 bases. Trimming removed 1 base from V and 9 bases from J; junction bases left unmatched: 10. Germline V CDR1 and CDR2: SGHDT, YYEEEE. This CDR3 comprises 15 residues.

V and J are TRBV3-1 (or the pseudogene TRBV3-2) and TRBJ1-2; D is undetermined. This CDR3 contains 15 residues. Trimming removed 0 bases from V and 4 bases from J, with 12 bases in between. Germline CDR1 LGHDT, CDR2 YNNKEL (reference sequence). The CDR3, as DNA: TGTGCCAGCAGCCAAGAGGGAGGTCCTTTCTATGGCTACACCTTC. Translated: CASSQEGGPFYGYTF.

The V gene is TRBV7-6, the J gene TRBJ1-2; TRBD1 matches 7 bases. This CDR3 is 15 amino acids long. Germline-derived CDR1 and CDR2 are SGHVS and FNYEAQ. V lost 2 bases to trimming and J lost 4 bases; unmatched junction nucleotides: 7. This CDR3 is CASSLSDRAFYGYTF. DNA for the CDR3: TGTGCCAGCAGCTTATCTGACAGGGCATTCTATGGCTACACCTTC.

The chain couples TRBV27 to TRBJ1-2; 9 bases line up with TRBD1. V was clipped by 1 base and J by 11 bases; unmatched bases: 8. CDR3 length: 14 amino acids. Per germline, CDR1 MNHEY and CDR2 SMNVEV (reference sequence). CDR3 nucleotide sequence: TGTGCCAGCAGTTTATTTGGGACAGGGTCTTTTTACACCTTC. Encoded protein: CASSLFGTGSFYTF.

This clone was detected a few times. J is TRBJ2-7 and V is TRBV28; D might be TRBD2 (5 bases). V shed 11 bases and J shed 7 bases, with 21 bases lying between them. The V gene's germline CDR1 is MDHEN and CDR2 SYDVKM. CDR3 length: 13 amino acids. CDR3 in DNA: TGTGCCTCCCGCCCGGGTGGAGGATGGGAGCAGTACTTC. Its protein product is CASRPGGGWEQYF.

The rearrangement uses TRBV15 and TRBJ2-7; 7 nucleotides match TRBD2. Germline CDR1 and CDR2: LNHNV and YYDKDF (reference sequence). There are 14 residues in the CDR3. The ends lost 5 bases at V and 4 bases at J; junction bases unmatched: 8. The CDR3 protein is CATSFEREGYEQYF. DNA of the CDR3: TGTGCCACCAGCTTCGAGCGGGAAGGGTACGAGCAGTACTTC. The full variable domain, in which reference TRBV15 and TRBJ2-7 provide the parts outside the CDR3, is DAMVIQNPRYQVTQFGKPVTLSCSQTLNHNVMYWYQQKSSQAPKLLFHYYDKDFNNEADTPDNFQSRRPNTSFCFLDIRSPGLGDTAMYLCATSFEREGYEQYFGPGTRLTVT.

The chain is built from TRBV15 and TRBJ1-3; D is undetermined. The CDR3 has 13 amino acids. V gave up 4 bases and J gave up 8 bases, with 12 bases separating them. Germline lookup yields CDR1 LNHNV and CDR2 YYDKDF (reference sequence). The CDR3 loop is CATSIQASDTIYF. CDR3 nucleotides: TGTGCCACCAGCATTCAGGCATCAGACACCATATATTTT. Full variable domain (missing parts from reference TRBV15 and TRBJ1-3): DAMVIQNPRYQVTQFGKPVTLSCSQTLNHNVMYWYQQKSSQAPKLLFHYYDKDFNNEADTPDNFQSRRPNTSFCFLDIRSPGLGDTAMYLCATSIQASDTIYFGEGSWLTVV.

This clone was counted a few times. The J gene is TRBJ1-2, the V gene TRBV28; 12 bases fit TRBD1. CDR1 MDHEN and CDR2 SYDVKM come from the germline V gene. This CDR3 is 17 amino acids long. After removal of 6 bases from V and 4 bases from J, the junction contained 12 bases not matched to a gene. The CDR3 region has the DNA TGTGCCAGCAGACGGGACAGGGGGCGATCAGCCGCCTATGGCTACACCTTC. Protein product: CASRRDRGRSAAYGYTF.

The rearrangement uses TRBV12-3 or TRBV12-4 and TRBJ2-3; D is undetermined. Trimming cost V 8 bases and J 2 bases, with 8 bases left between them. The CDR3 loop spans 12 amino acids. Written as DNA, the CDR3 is TGTGCCAGCGCTGAGGTCACAGATACGCAGTATTTT. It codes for CASAEVTDTQYF.

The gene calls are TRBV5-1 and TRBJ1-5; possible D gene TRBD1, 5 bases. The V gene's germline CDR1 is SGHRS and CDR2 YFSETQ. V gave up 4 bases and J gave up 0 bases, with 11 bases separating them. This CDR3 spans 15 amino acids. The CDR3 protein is CASSNGTYSNQPQHF. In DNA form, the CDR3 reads TGCGCCAGCAGCAACGGGACTTATAGCAATCAGCCCCAGCATTTT.

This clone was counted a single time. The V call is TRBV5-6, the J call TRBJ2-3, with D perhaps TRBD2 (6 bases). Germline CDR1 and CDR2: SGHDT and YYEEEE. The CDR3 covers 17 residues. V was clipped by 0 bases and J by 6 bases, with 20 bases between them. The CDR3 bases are TGTGCCAGCAGCTTGGGCGCGGGGTTCACTTTGGGGGATACGCAGTATTTT. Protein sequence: CASSLGAGFTLGDTQYF.